This T cell receptor beta chain was retrieved from a study of T-cell memory formation after mild COVID-19. Study-wide background: Largely donor-specific TCR clusters were found.

One entry per CDR3 protein results from TCRdb running MiXCR on the 5' RACE reads. The sample contains around 110,000 distinct CDR3 sequences, around an eighth of which appear only once. This clonotype has a handful of counts. The antigen is undetermined. V lost 3 bases to trimming and J lost 6 bases, with 20 bases between them. Germline CDR1 is LGHNA and CDR2 is YSLEER. This CDR3 contains 17 residues. General observations from the study: Clones contracting over day 15 to 85 were CD4/CD8 balanced, with later expanders leaning CD4+. Contracting clones localized mainly to CM and EM when CD4+ and mainly to EMRA when CD8+. The study detected some responding clones in pre-infection memory, suggesting cross-reactive memory joined.

The sequencing input was PBMCs or a T cell subset sorted from them (not recorded which). V and J are TRBV4-3 and TRBJ2-2, with D perhaps TRBD1 or TRBD2 (6 bases each). The TCR was taken from an adult woman who had mild COVID-19 (a few samples of this study predate the infection). Cell type and time point are not known. As DNA, the CDR3 is TGCGCCAGCAGCCAGGGGGCGGGGTCCCTCGGGTCCGGGGAGCTGTTTTTT. Protein: CASSQGAGSLGSGELFF.